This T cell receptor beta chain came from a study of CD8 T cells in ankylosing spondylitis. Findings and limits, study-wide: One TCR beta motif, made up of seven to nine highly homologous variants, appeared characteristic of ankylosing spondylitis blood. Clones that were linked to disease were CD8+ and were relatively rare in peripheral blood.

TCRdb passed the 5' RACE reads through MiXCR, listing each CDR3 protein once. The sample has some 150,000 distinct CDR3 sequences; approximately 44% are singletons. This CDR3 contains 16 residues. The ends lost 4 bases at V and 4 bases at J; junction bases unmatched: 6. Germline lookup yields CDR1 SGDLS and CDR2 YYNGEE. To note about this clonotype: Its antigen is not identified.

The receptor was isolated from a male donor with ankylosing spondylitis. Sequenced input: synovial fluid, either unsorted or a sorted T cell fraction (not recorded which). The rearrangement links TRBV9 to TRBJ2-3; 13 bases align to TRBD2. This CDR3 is CASSLLAGGISDTQYF. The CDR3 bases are TGTGCCAGCAGCTTACTAGCGGGAGGGATTTCAGATACGCAGTATTTT.